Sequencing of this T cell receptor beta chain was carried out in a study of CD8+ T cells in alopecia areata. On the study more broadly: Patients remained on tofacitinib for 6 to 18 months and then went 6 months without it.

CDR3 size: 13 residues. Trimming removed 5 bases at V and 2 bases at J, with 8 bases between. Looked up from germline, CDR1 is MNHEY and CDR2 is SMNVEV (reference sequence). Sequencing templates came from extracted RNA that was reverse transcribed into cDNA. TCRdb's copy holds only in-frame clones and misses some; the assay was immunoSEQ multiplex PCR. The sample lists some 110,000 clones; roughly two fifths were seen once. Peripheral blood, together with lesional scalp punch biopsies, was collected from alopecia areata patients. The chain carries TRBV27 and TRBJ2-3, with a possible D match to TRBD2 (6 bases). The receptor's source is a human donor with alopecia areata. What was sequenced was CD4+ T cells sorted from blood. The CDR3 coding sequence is TGTGCCAGCAGTGCGGGAACCACAGATACGCAGTATTTT. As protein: CASSAGTTDTQYF.